This T cell receptor beta chain was captured by sequencing in a study of T-cell memory formation after mild COVID-19. TCRdb re-called the 5' RACE reads through MiXCR, storing one row per CDR3 protein. The sample carries more than 100,000 distinct CDR3 sequences, approximately 15% recorded once. The study's findings and limits: Clones that contracted from day 15 to 85 were balanced CD4/CD8, while later expanders leaned CD4+.

V was cut by 3 bases and J by 6 bases, with 7 bases left in between. This CDR3 is 12 amino acids long. Germline V gives CDR1 SGHTA, CDR2 FQGNSA. Regarding this clonotype: Antigen specificity is unknown.

The material sequenced was PBMCs or a T cell subset sorted from them (not recorded which). The rearrangement joins TRBV7-2 to TRBJ2-3, with no clear D. This receptor was identified in a man between 18 and 29 years old who had mild COVID-19 (a few samples of this study predate the infection). Cell type and time point are not known. The CDR3 DNA sequence: TGTGCCAGCAGCTTTAATCGGGATACGCAGTATTTT. Protein product: CASSFNRDTQYF.